This TCR beta chain was captured in a study of human T cells and chemical hapten exposure. The wider study: 2% DPC was applied to around 2 cm by around 2 cm of upper inner arm skin for sensitization. All through the approximately 24-week study, the scalp of each patient received diphenylcyclopropenone doses weekly. There were per-sample TCR yield variations, arising mainly from small pooled library volume differences.

The time point here: pre-sensitization, week 0. Treatment specified: therapeutic diphenylcyclopropenone sensitization with weekly scalp DPC. This clonotype came up a few times. The CDR3 length is 19 residues. V gave up 6 bases and J gave up 5 bases, with 28 bases separating them. Each CDR3 protein is one row after TCRdb ran MiXCR on the RACE reads. The sample carries some 250,000 distinct CDR3 sequences, around 7% recorded once. This material consisted of whole blood, taken in connection with sensitization to the hapten diphenylcyclopropenone (DPC). J is TRBJ2-2 and V is TRBV12-3 or TRBV12-4, with TRBD1 as a possible D gene (6 bases). This sequence originates from a man aged 18 to 30 with alopecia areata. Some clones in this sample may be carry-over from other donors' samples. The CDR3, as DNA: TGTGCCAGCAGCACCGGGACAAGGGGTGCCAGGCGACGAACCGGGGAGCTGTTTTTT. Translation: CASSTGTRGARRRTGELFF.